Below, 5 T cell receptor beta chains from the same sample are listed, as sequenced in a study of shared clonotypes between healthy human individuals. The table came from immunoSEQ multiplex PCR; TCRdb's copy has only in-frame clones and leaves some out. The sample has 650,000 to 800,000 clones, 55% to 75% seen once. The sequenced sample consisted of memory CD4+ T cells sorted from blood. Subset indicated: CD45RA-negative fraction. These receptors were obtained from a woman between 25 and 40 years old in good health.

This clone appeared a few times. V gene TRBV6-1 combines with J gene TRBJ2-1; D call uncertain. This CDR3 has 15 residues. In germline, CDR1 is MNHNS, CDR2 SASEGT. Trimming took 2 bases from V and 1 from J, leaving 9 bases between them. The CDR3, as DNA: TGTGCCAGCAGTGAACTCGGCGGATCCTACAATGAGCAGTTCTTC. Its translation is CASSELGGSYNEQFF.

J is TRBJ2-1 and V is TRBV11-3; D is perhaps TRBD2 (6 bases). Between the trimmed V and J ends, which lost 3 bases and 1 base, there was a span of 10 bases. CDR3 length equals 15 residues. Germline V gene sequence: CDR1 SGHNT, CDR2 YENEEA. The CDR3 DNA is TGTGCCAGCAGCTTTGCGGGACCTTCCTACAATGAGCAGTTCTTC. Translated: CASSFAGPSYNEQFF. The full variable domain, rest sourced from reference TRBV11-3 and TRBJ2-1, is EAGVVQSPRYKIIEKKQPVAFWCNPISGHNTLYWYLQNLGQGPELLIRYENEEAVDDSQLPKDRFSAERLKGVDSTLKIQPAELGDSAVYLCASSFAGPSYNEQFFGPGTRLTVL.

The chain employs TRBV11-2 and TRBJ1-5, with a tentative D call TRBD1 (5 bases). Trimming pared 5 bases from V and 2 bases from J, leaving 13 bases between. Per the germline V gene, CDR1 is SGHAT and CDR2 is FQNNGV. This CDR3 region has 15 residues. CDR3 bases: TGTGCCAGCAGCCTAAACCGGGACGGCAATCAGCCCCAGCATTTT. Encoded protein: CASSLNRDGNQPQHF. Full variable domain (remainder filled in from reference TRBV11-2 and TRBJ1-5): EAGVAQSPRYKIIEKRQSVAFWCNPISGHATLYWYQQILGQGPKLLIQFQNNGVVDDSQLPKDRFSAERLKGVDSTLKIQPAKLEDSAVYLCASSLNRDGNQPQHFGDGTRLSIL.

J is TRBJ1-5 and V is TRBV21-1; TRBD1, the D gene given by the table, was not confirmed from the DNA. TRBV21-1 corresponds to a pseudogene. This CDR3 has 13 amino acids. CDR3 residues: CASSGTGGQPQHF. In nucleotides, the CDR3 is TGTGCCAGCTCCGGGACAGGGGGTCAGCCCCAGCATTTT.

J is TRBJ1-5 and V is TRBV2; no firm D call. V lost 1 base and J lost 4, with 11 bases in between. Germline CDR1 SNHLY, CDR2 FYNNEI. The CDR3 covers 15 residues. For the CDR3, the DNA is TGTGCCAGCAGTGAAGGTTTGCCTCGGAATCAGCCCCAGCATTTT. The encoded protein is CASSEGLPRNQPQHF.